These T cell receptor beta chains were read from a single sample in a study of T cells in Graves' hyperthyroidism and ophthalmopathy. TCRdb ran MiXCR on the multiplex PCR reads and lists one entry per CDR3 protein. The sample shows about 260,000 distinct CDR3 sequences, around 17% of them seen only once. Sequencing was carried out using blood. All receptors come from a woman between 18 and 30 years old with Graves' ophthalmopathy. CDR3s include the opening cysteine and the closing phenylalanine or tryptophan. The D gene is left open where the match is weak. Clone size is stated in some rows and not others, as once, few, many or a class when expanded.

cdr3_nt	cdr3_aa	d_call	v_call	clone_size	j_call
TGCGCCAGCAGCCAAGAGTCATACAGGGGCGGTGAAAAACTGTTTTTT	CASSQESYRGGEKLFF	TRBD1	TRBV4-1	-	TRBJ1-4
TGCGCCAGCAGCCAAGAGAAGGGGGCGAAAACGCAGTATTTT	CASSQEKGAKTQYF	TRBD1	TRBV4-1	-	TRBJ2-3
TGCGCCAGCAGCCAAGAAGATAAGCCAACGGCAATTAATGAGCAGTTCTTC	CASSQEDKPTAINEQFF	-	TRBV4-1	-	TRBJ2-1
TGTGCCAGCAGTTTATCGCAGGGAAGGTATGGCTACACCTTC	CASSLSQGRYGYTF	-	TRBV12-3/TRBV12-4	many	TRBJ1-2
TGTGCCAGCAGTTTTACCCGGACAGGGAGTTACGAGCAGTACTTC	CASSFTRTGSYEQYF	TRBD1	TRBV28	many	TRBJ2-7
TGTGCCAGCAGCGTAGGTGGATCGGCGCATCAGCCCCAGCATTTT	CASSVGGSAHQPQHF	-	TRBV9	few	TRBJ1-5
TGTGCCACCAGCGCCCAGAGGCCTCACCTGGGGGATACGCAGTATTTT	CATSAQRPHLGDTQYF	-	TRBV15	many	TRBJ2-3
TGCAGTGCTAGAGATGAGCCTAGCGGGGGAACGGAGACCCAGTACTTC	CSARDEPSGGTETQYF	TRBD2	TRBV20-1	many	TRBJ2-5
TGCAGTGCGCTGGGACAGGGTCTAAATGAGCAGTTCTTC	CSALGQGLNEQFF	TRBD1	TRBV20-1	many	TRBJ2-1
TGTGCCAGTAGTATCGGGGTGGGTGCCAACGTCCTGACTTTC	CASSIGVGANVLTF	-	TRBV19	few	TRBJ2-6
TGTGCCAGCAGTCCTTTTCCCCCCAGTCAGCCCCAGCATTTT	CASSPFPPSQPQHF	-	TRBV28	many	TRBJ1-5
TGTGCCAGCAGCCAAGATTTGGGGACAGTTGACTCCTATAATTCACCCCTCCACTTT	CASSQDLGTVDSYNSPLHF	TRBD1	TRBV5-4	-	TRBJ1-6
TGTGCCAGCAGACCCAGGGTAGGGTACGAGCAGTACTTC	CASRPRVGYEQYF	-	TRBV6-1	many	TRBJ2-7
TGTGCCAGCAGTCCCGGGACAGGTCTCGACACTGAAGCTTTCTTT	CASSPGTGLDTEAFF	TRBD1	TRBV28	many	TRBJ1-1
TGTGCCAGCAGTGACCCAGGGGGAGGGGTAGCTTTCTTT	CASSDPGGGVAFF	TRBD1	TRBV25-1	many	TRBJ1-1
TGTGCCAGTAGTCCCAGGACCGTCGGCTACAATGAGCAGTTCTTC	CASSPRTVGYNEQFF	-	TRBV19	many	TRBJ2-1
TGTGCCAGCAGGAGATCCGGGAGTCAGTCTGAAGCTTTCTTT	CASRRSGSQSEAFF	-	TRBV6-2/TRBV6-3	many	TRBJ1-1
TGTGCCAGCAGCGCCGATCGCTACAATGAGCAGTTCTTC	CASSADRYNEQFF	-	TRBV13	many	TRBJ2-1
TGCGCCAGCAGTTTCGACAGGTTGGCCGGGGAGCTGTTTTTT	CASSFDRLAGELFF	-	TRBV5-1	-	TRBJ2-2
TGCAGTGCCATCGGACTAGGAGGCGTCGATACGCAGTATTTT	CSAIGLGGVDTQYF	TRBD2	TRBV20-1	many	TRBJ2-3
TGTGCCAGCAGCTTAGGGGGACTAGAGCAGTACTTC	CASSLGGLEQYF	TRBD2	TRBV7-9	many	TRBJ2-7
TGCAGTGCTAACCGTGGGGCAGGGATCTACGAGCAGTACTTC	CSANRGAGIYEQYF	-	TRBV20-1	-	TRBJ2-7
TGTGCCAGCAGGCGTGACAGAGAAGCTAACTATGGCTACACCTTC	CASRRDREANYGYTF	-	TRBV6-1	many	TRBJ1-2
TGCAGTGGGGCAGGGGATAGAGAGACCCAGTACTTC	CSGAGDRETQYF	-	TRBV20-1	many	TRBJ2-5
TGTGCCAGCAGCACCCGATGGGGGAGACACTCCTACGAGCAGTACTTC	CASSTRWGRHSYEQYF	-	TRBV13	many	TRBJ2-7
TGTGCCAGCAGCCAAGAGATTTGGGCTCGTCGGCTAGATACGCAGTATTTT	CASSQEIWARRLDTQYF	-	TRBV3-1	many	TRBJ2-3
TGCAGTGCTAGTCAAGCGGGAGAGCAGTACTTC	CSASQAGEQYF	TRBD2	TRBV20-1	many	TRBJ2-7
TGTGCCAGCAGTGTCTTGAGGGACAGGGGACGGGAGCAGTACTTC	CASSVLRDRGREQYF	TRBD1	TRBV2	-	TRBJ2-7
TGTGCCAGCAGTGTTACTCCCGGGACAGGGAAGGGATACGAGCAGTACTTC	CASSVTPGTGKGYEQYF	TRBD1	TRBV28	many	TRBJ2-7
TGTGCCAGCATTCCAAACGGGGGGGGGGGGGCCGGGGAGCTGTTTTTT	CASIPNGGGGAGELFF	TRBD2	TRBV6-1	-	TRBJ2-2
TGTGCCAGCAACCCCGGACAGGCGTCTTCCTACAATGAGCAGTTCTTC	CASNPGQASSYNEQFF	TRBD1	TRBV7-9	many	TRBJ2-1
TGTGCCTGGAGCCGGGTGGACGAGCAGTACTTC	CAWSRVDEQYF	-	TRBV30	-	TRBJ2-7
TGTGCCAGCAGAGAACTCACTCACGGGGCAGAGACCCAGTACTTC	CASRELTHGAETQYF	-	TRBV28	many	TRBJ2-5
TGTGCCAGCAGTGCCCGGGGGGGGGCGGGGCAGTACTTC	CASSARGGAGQYF	TRBD2	TRBV28	-	TRBJ2-7
TGTGCCACCAGCAGAGACCAGGGACTGGGGAATGAGCAGTTCTTC	CATSRDQGLGNEQFF	-	TRBV15	many	TRBJ2-1
TGTGCCAGCAGCTTAAGAAAAGTGGCGGGGGGTTACAATGAGCAGTTCTTC	CASSLRKVAGGYNEQFF	TRBD2	TRBV7-8	many	TRBJ2-1
TGTGCCAGCAGTTCCGGCGGGAGGTACAATGAGCAGTTCTTC	CASSSGGRYNEQFF	TRBD2	TRBV28	many	TRBJ2-1
TGTGCCAGCGGCGGGACGCTCTCTGGAAACACCATATATTTT	CASGGTLSGNTIYF	-	TRBV6-1	-	TRBJ1-3
TGCAGTGCTAGAGATTCGGTGGGGGGGCGTGGAGATACGCAGTATTTT	CSARDSVGGRGDTQYF	-	TRBV20-1	many	TRBJ2-3
TGCAGTGCTAGAGATGGGGGGGACAGGGAAACCCACGAGCAGTACTTC	CSARDGGDRETHEQYF	TRBD1	TRBV20-1	many	TRBJ2-7
TGTGCCTGGAGCGAAGACAGCGCCTTCTATGGCTACACCTTC	CAWSEDSAFYGYTF	-	TRBV30	-	TRBJ1-2
TGTGCCAGCAGCTGGGGGCAACAGGTAGACTATGGCTACACCTTC	CASSWGQQVDYGYTF	-	TRBV5-8	many	TRBJ1-2
TGTGCCAGCAGCTTAGATCTGGGTAGGGAGCAGTTCTTC	CASSLDLGREQFF	-	TRBV11-2	many	TRBJ2-1
TGCAGTGCGCCGGGACAGGCCTACGAGCAGTACTTC	CSAPGQAYEQYF	TRBD1	TRBV20-1	many	TRBJ2-7
TGTGCCAGCAGCCCCGGTGGGGGGAACTCCTACGAGCAGTACTTC	CASSPGGGNSYEQYF	-	TRBV4-2	many	TRBJ2-7
TGTGCCAGCTCACCCAGGGGCCGGAGCACCGGGGAGCTGTTTTTT	CASSPRGRSTGELFF	-	TRBV18	many	TRBJ2-2
TGCAGTGCTAGAGATCAGGGGGGACATCAGCCCCAGCATTTT	CSARDQGGHQPQHF	TRBD1	TRBV20-1	many	TRBJ1-5
TGTGCCAGCAGCCAATTGACTAGCGGGAGTACCGGGGAGCTGTTTTTT	CASSQLTSGSTGELFF	TRBD2	TRBV4-2	few	TRBJ2-2
TGTGCCAGCAGCCCTCAGGGTCAACCCCTCCACTTT	CASSPQGQPLHF	-	TRBV27	many	TRBJ1-6
TGTGCCAGCACCGCACAGGGTTACTCCTACGAGCAGTACTTC	CASTAQGYSYEQYF	-	TRBV2	-	TRBJ2-7